These 32 T cell receptor beta chains were all obtained from the same sample, sequenced in a study of early T cells in non-severe SARS-CoV-2 infection. One entry per CDR3 protein results from TCRdb running MiXCR on the 5' RACE reads. The sample includes about 30,000 distinct CDR3 sequences, approximately 5% of them seen just once. The sequencing sample was made of whole blood. These receptors came from an adult who was a healthcare worker with PCR-confirmed SARS-CoV-2 infection or an uninfected control (not recorded which).

The table lists this clonotype with many counts. The V call is TRBV6-2 or TRBV6-3, the J call TRBJ2-2; weak D call: TRBD2 (6 bases). Germline CDR1 reads MNHEY; CDR2 reads SVGEGT. V was clipped by 8 bases and J by 6 bases, with 7 bases between them. The CDR3 spans 11 residues. CDR3 in DNA: TGTGCCAGCGGCGGGGCCGGGGAGCTGTTTTTT. Its protein is CASGGAGELFF.

J is TRBJ1-5 and V is TRBV27, with D possibly being TRBD1 (6 bases). Per germline, CDR1 MNHEY and CDR2 SMNVEV (reference sequence). The CDR3 has 14 residues. V lost 2 bases and J 4 bases, leaving 9 bases between the germline ends. The CDR3 reads CASSLIGQNQPQHF. In DNA form, the CDR3 reads TGTGCCAGCAGTTTAATTGGACAGAATCAGCCCCAGCATTTT.

This clonotype was counted at least ten times. This rearrangement joins TRBV15 to TRBJ2-7; perhaps TRBD2 as D (6 bases). CDR3 length: 13 amino acids. Per germline, CDR1 LNHNV and CDR2 YYDKDF (reference sequence). The ends were cut back, 8 bases at V and 0 bases at J, with 11 bases in the middle. The CDR3 loop is CATAGSNSYEQYF. DNA for the CDR3: TGTGCCACCGCCGGGAGCAACTCCTACGAGCAGTACTTC. The complete variable domain, with remaining parts taken from reference TRBV15 and TRBJ2-7, reads DAMVIQNPRYQVTQFGKPVTLSCSQTLNHNVMYWYQQKSSQAPKLLFHYYDKDFNNEADTPDNFQSRRPNTSFCFLDIRSPGLGDTAMYLCATAGSNSYEQYFGPGTRLTVT.

The chain carries TRBV28 and TRBJ2-4; D is unclear. V lost 3 bases to trimming and J lost 1 base, with 4 bases between them. The CDR3 is 13 residues long. In germline, CDR1 is MDHEN, CDR2 SYDVKM. CDR3 nucleotides: TGTGCCAGCAGTTTCTTGGCCAAAAACATTCAGTACTTC. It encodes CASSFLAKNIQYF.

This clonotype occurred many times. This sequence joins TRBV18 and TRBJ2-1, with 9 nucleotides matching TRBD1. This CDR3 spans 16 amino acids. Unmatched junction bases numbered 3, after V lost 1 base and J lost 2 bases. Per germline, CDR1 KGHSH and CDR2 LQKENI. The CDR3 region is CASSPLGQGTYNEQFF. CDR3 in DNA: TGTGCCAGCTCACCACTGGGACAGGGAACCTACAATGAGCAGTTCTTC.

In this sample, this clonotype turned up many times. J is TRBJ2-5 and V is TRBV5-1; D is possibly TRBD1 or TRBD2 (6 bases each). This CDR3 is built from 16 residues. CDR1 is SGHRS, CDR2 YFSETQ, per germline. The V end lost 0 bases, the J end lost 5 bases, and 17 bases lay between the germline ends. The CDR3 DNA reads TGCGCCAGCAGCTTGGTCGGCAGCGGGCAGGGGGAGACCCAGTACTTC. It translates to CASSLVGSGQGETQYF.

This clonotype has at least ten counts. The chain joins TRBV27 to TRBJ1-5; D gene uncertain. CDR3 length equals 14 residues. The ends were cut back, 6 bases at V and 2 bases at J, with 11 bases in the middle. CDR1 and CDR2 from the germline V gene are MNHEY and SMNVEV (reference sequence). The chain's CDR3 is CASRAGWGNQPQHF. The CDR3 DNA follows: TGTGCCAGCAGGGCGGGGTGGGGCAATCAGCCCCAGCATTTT.

This clonotype was counted ten times or more. This chain joins TRBV12-3 or TRBV12-4 and TRBJ2-1, with 10 positions matching TRBD2. Losses at the gene ends were 5 bases for V and 2 bases for J; bases not matched to a gene: 6. This CDR3 is built from 16 residues. CDR3 sequence reads: CASSRLAGVTYNEQFF. CDR3 bases: TGTGCCAGCAGTCGTCTAGCGGGGGTGACCTACAATGAGCAGTTCTTC.

This clonotype was observed at least ten times. An end of the junction differs from the germline gene, which may be a read error. V gene TRBV6-4 combines with J gene TRBJ2-1, with 13 bases aligning to TRBD2. The CDR3 is made up of 14 amino acids. From germline, CDR1 is MRHNA and CDR2 SNTAGT. This chain's CDR3 is CASSGTSGVNEQFF. CDR3 in DNA: TGCGCCAGTTCAGGGACTAGCGGGGTCAATGAGCAGTTCTTC.

The sample holds many counts of this clonotype. The J gene is TRBJ1-1, the V gene TRBV7-2; 8 bases are a match to TRBD1. Germline V gene lookup returns CDR1 SGHTA and CDR2 FQGNSA. This CDR3 region has 14 residues. Germline trimming cut 4 bases from V and 3 bases from J; bases unmatched to any gene: 4. For the CDR3, the DNA is TGTGCCAGCAGCTACACAGGGGGGGACACTGAAGCTTTCTTT. Amino acids: CASSYTGGDTEAFF.

The V call is TRBV5-1, the J call TRBJ1-2; D gene uncertain. The V end was cut by 0 bases, the J end by 0 bases, with 9 bases between. The CDR3 is 15 amino acids. The germline gives CDR1 SGHRS, CDR2 YFSETQ. In nucleotides, the CDR3 is TGCGCCAGCAGCTTGGAGCTGTCAGCTAACTATGGCTACACCTTC. Amino acid sequence: CASSLELSANYGYTF.

This clonotype appeared a few times. The chain couples TRBV11-2 to TRBJ2-1; D remains ambiguous. Looked up from germline, CDR1 is SGHAT and CDR2 is FQNNGV. The CDR3 totals 15 residues. Trimming cost V 4 bases and J 0 bases, with 10 bases left between them. The CDR3: CASSSFTSSYNEQFF. CDR3 in DNA: TGTGCCAGCAGCTCTTTTACCAGCTCCTACAATGAGCAGTTCTTC.

The chain couples TRBV25-1 to TRBJ1-1, with a tentative D call TRBD1 (6 bases). Germline values: CDR1 MGHDK, CDR2 SYGVNS. The CDR3 spans 15 residues. With 7 bases removed from V and 4 bases from J, the gap between germline ends came to 19 bases. For the CDR3, the DNA is TGTGCCAGCAAGAAGCGGGGGGGCAGGCCCACTGAAGCTTTCTTT. This sequence encodes CASKKRGGRPTEAFF. Full variable domain (missing parts from reference TRBV25-1 and TRBJ1-1): EADIYQTPRYLVIGTGKKITLECSQTMGHDKMYWYQQDPGMELHLIHYSYGVNSTEKGDLSSESTVSRIRTEHFPLTLESARPSHTSQYLCASKKRGGRPTEAFFGQGTRLTVV.

This clonotype has ten or more counts. The chain is built from TRBV20-1 and TRBJ2-1; no clear D gene. The CDR3 covers 11 residues. The germline CDR1 and CDR2 sequences are DFQATT and SNEGSKA (reference sequence). The ends were cut back, 3 bases at V and 7 bases at J, with 7 bases in the middle. This chain's CDR3 is CSASLGNEQFF. The CDR3 DNA reads as TGCAGTGCTAGCCTTGGGAATGAGCAGTTCTTC.

CDR3 sequence reads: CASSLALRGGQQETQYF. DNA of the CDR3: TGTGCCAGCAGCTTGGCCCTACGCGGGGGGCAACAAGAGACCCAGTACTTC. The chain links TRBV5-6 to TRBJ2-5, with 8 bases fitting TRBD2. V shed 0 bases and J 2 bases; nucleotides not matched to a gene: 9. The CDR3 consists of 17 residues. CDR1 and CDR2 from the germline V gene are SGHDT and YYEEEE.

This clonotype came up many times. Here the CDR3 reads CASRPGQGISGYTF. CDR3 coding DNA: TGTGCCAGCAGACCAGGACAGGGTATCAGCGGCTACACCTTC. The rearrangement uses TRBV6-5 and TRBJ1-2, with TRBD1 matching 8 bases. V lost 6 bases, J lost 8 bases, and 11 bases stayed unmatched. The CDR3 runs to 14 residues. CDR1 is MNHEY, CDR2 SVGAGI, per germline.

In its sample, this clonotype was seen many times. This rearrangement joins TRBV11-2 to TRBJ1-6, with 7 bases fitting TRBD1. This CDR3 is built from 14 residues. J was trimmed by 7 bases and V by 1 base; bases with no gene match: 1. Looked up from germline, CDR1 is SGHAT and CDR2 is FQNNGV. The CDR3 DNA reads as TGTGCCAGCAGCTTAGGGGACAGAAATTCACCCCTCCACTTT. Protein: CASSLGDRNSPLHF.

This chain links TRBV28 with TRBJ2-3; 8 positions agree with TRBD1. The CDR3 totals 16 residues. J gave up 4 bases and V 5 bases, and 11 bases lay outside the gene matches. Germline V CDR1 and CDR2: MDHEN, SYDVKM. The CDR3 is CASSQQDRARSDTQYF. CDR3 nucleotides: TGTGCCAGCAGTCAACAGGACAGGGCGAGATCAGATACGCAGTATTTT. The whole variable domain, filled in from reference TRBV28 and TRBJ2-3, reads DVKVTQSSRYLVKRTGEKVFLECVQDMDHENMFWYRQDPGLGLRLIYFSYDVKMKEKGDIPEGYSVSREKKERFSLILESASTNQTSMYLCASSQQDRARSDTQYFGPGTRLTVL.

The chain links TRBV4-3 to TRBJ1-4; maybe TRBD1 (5 bases). CDR1 is LGHNA, CDR2 YSLEER, per germline. The CDR3 is 17 amino acids. V lost 1 base to trimming and J lost 5 bases, with 17 bases between them. DNA for the CDR3: TGCGCCAGCAGCCAAGCCGGGACGCCCTTGGCGAATGAAAAACTGTTTTTT. Amino acid sequence: CASSQAGTPLANEKLFF.

At least ten counts were recorded for this clonotype. The chain has TRBV11-2 and TRBJ2-1; D possibly corresponds to TRBD1 (5 bases). CDR1 is SGHAT, CDR2 FQNNGV, per germline. This CDR3 region has 16 residues. Trimming left V 8 bases short and J 0 bases short, with 17 bases between. This CDR3 reads CASALPLGPSYNEQFF. CDR3 DNA: TGTGCCAGCGCCCTCCCACTGGGGCCCTCCTACAATGAGCAGTTCTTC.

This clonotype was observed many times. This sequence joins TRBV7-9 and TRBJ1-4; possibly TRBD1 for D (6 bases). The V and J ends lost 5 bases and 0 bases respectively, with 25 bases between them. The CDR3 sequence is 20 residues long. Germline lookup yields CDR1 SEHNR and CDR2 FQNEAQ (reference sequence). This chain's CDR3 is CASSQNPITGNTATNEKLFF. The CDR3 region has the DNA TGTGCCAGCAGCCAAAATCCGATTACAGGGAATACTGCAACTAATGAAAAACTGTTTTTT. Based on the CDR3 plus reference TRBV7-9 and TRBJ1-4, the full variable domain is DTGVSQNPRHKITKRGQNVTFRCDPISEHNRLYWYRQTLGQGPEFLTYFQNEAQLEKSRLLSDRFSAERPKGSFSTLEIQRTEQGDSAMYLCASSQNPITGNTATNEKLFFGSGTQLSVL.

This clonotype was seen at least ten times. V and J are TRBV6-6 and TRBJ1-5, with TRBD1 as a possible D gene (6 bases). The germline gives CDR1 MNHNY, CDR2 SVGAGI (reference sequence). Trimming stripped 6 bases from V and 0 bases from J, with 15 bases between. The CDR3 sequence is 16 residues long. CDR3 coding DNA: TGTGCCAGCAGAGGGCCGGGGGGCGGTAGCAATCAGCCCCAGCATTTT. This encodes CASRGPGGGSNQPQHF.

The V gene is TRBV5-5, the J gene TRBJ2-5, with 8 nucleotides matching TRBD1. Looked up from germline, CDR1 is SGHKS and CDR2 is YYEKEE (reference sequence). After removal of 3 bases from V and 7 bases from J, the junction contained 8 bases not matched to a gene. This CDR3 is 14 amino acids long. Here the CDR3 DNA reads TGTGCCAGCAGCTGGGGGACAGGAACGGGGACCCAGTACTTC. Translated, it gives CASSWGTGTGTQYF.

This chain connects TRBV2 to TRBJ1-5; possible D gene TRBD1, 5 bases. The V end was cut by 4 bases, the J end by 5 bases, with 9 bases between. The CDR3 runs to 13 residues. CDR1 and CDR2 from the germline V gene are SNHLY and FYNNEI. The CDR3 protein is CASSGDGYQPQHF. The CDR3, as DNA: TGTGCCAGCAGTGGGGACGGCTATCAGCCCCAGCATTTT. Combining the CDR3 with reference TRBV2 and TRBJ1-5 gives the whole variable domain EPEVTQTPSHQVTQMGQEVILRCVPISNHLYFYWYRQILGQKVEFLVSFYNNEISEKSEIFDDQFSVERPDGSNFTLKIRSTKLEDSAMYFCASSGDGYQPQHFGDGTRLSIL.

This clonotype showed up many times. V gene TRBV6-5 combines with J gene TRBJ2-7, with TRBD1 identical over 7 bases. Germline trimming cut 5 bases from V and 6 bases from J; bases unmatched to any gene: 7. The CDR3 sequence is 13 residues long. The V gene's germline CDR1 is MNHEY and CDR2 SVGAGI. DNA of the CDR3: TGTGCCAGCAGTGAGGACAGGTATAGCGAGCAGTACTTC. It encodes CASSEDRYSEQYF.

This clonotype was detected ten times or more. This chain joins TRBV6-1 and TRBJ1-5; no definite D call. The CDR3 is 13 amino acids. The V and J ends lost 4 bases and 5 bases respectively, with 9 bases between them. Per germline, CDR1 MNHNS and CDR2 SASEGT. CDR3 amino acids: CASSGSSDQPQHF. CDR3 nucleotides: TGTGCCAGCAGTGGATCATCCGATCAGCCCCAGCATTTT.

This clonotype was seen at least ten times. This chain joins TRBV6-2 or TRBV6-3 and TRBJ1-5; the D is unclear. The CDR3 is made up of 15 amino acids. The V gene's germline CDR1 is MNHEY and CDR2 SVGEGT. V was shortened by 3 bases and J by 3 bases, with 12 bases between the two germline ends. Here the CDR3 DNA reads TGTGCCAGCAGTTATTTGGGAGGACCCAATCAGCCCCAGCATTTT. Its protein is CASSYLGGPNQPQHF.

The CDR3 sequence: CASRSGGYGRETQYF. DNA for the CDR3: TGCGCCAGCAGATCTGGGGGCTACGGACGAGAGACCCAGTACTTC. The chain couples TRBV5-1 to TRBJ2-5; a possible D gene is TRBD1 (6 bases). V was shortened by 5 bases and J by 4 bases, with 18 bases between the two germline ends. The CDR3 covers 15 residues. CDR1 and CDR2 from the germline V gene are SGHRS and YFSETQ.

The chain couples TRBV6-6 to TRBJ2-7, with 7 bases identical to TRBD1. Germline V gives CDR1 MNHNY, CDR2 SVGAGI (reference sequence). After removal of 6 bases from V and 3 bases from J, the junction contained 2 bases not matched to a gene. This CDR3 is 12 amino acids long. The CDR3 sequence is CASRQGIYEQYF. CDR3 in DNA: TGTGCCAGCAGACAGGGGATCTACGAGCAGTACTTC.

The V and J genes are TRBV28 and TRBJ2-7; D not certain. The length of the CDR3 is 11 residues. Germline values: CDR1 MDHEN, CDR2 SYDVKM. The V end lost 3 bases, the J end lost 4 bases, and 4 bases lay between the germline ends. The CDR3 protein is CASSFRYEQYF. The CDR3 nucleotides are TGTGCCAGCAGTTTTCGATACGAGCAGTACTTC.

This clonotype occurred a few times. The rearrangement joins TRBV18 to TRBJ1-2; a weak D match, TRBD1 (6 bases). The CDR3 totals 13 residues. Germline CDR1 and CDR2: KGHSH and LQKENI. Trimming removed 4 bases from V and 2 bases from J, with 8 bases in between. The CDR3 DNA is TGTGCCAGCTCACAGGGGACAAACTATGGCTACACCTTC. Translation gives CASSQGTNYGYTF.

Comments on this clonotype: A much more abundant neighbour one base away suggests this may be a read error. The chain carries TRBV5-1 and TRBJ2-7; TRBD1 or TRBD2 may be the D gene (5 bases each). Germline lookup yields CDR1 SGHRS and CDR2 YFSETQ. With 0 bases removed from V and 5 bases from J, the gap between germline ends came to 12 bases. The CDR3 covers 14 residues. The CDR3 DNA reads as TGCGCCAGCAGCTTGGTGCAGGGAGACCACGAGCAGTACTTC. Amino acids: CASSLVQGDHEQYF.